Below are 25 T cell receptor beta chains sequenced from a single sample in a study of T cell repertoires and HLA-DP antigens. The protocol was immunoSEQ multiplex PCR, while the TCRdb copy is restricted to in-frame clones and leaves out a portion. The sample contains about 73,000 clones, about 80% of which appear only once. The antigens for these receptors are not known. The sample consisted of CD4+ T cells from PBMCs. The receptors here all came from a man aged 55 to 70 in good health and CMV-seronegative.

This rearrangement joins TRBV6-5 to TRBJ2-1; D is ambiguous. The V end was cut by 6 bases, the J end by 7 bases, with 13 bases between. The CDR3 runs 13 residues. Per germline, CDR1 MNHEY and CDR2 SVGAGI. The DNA of the CDR3 is TGTGCCAGCAGCGACAATATAAAAAATGAGCAGTTCTTC. It encodes CASSDNIKNEQFF.

This chain uses TRBV7-2 with TRBJ2-2; D assignment may be TRBD1 or TRBD2 (6 bases each). The CDR3 loop spans 16 amino acids. V was trimmed by 5 bases and J by 4 bases, leaving 17 bases between them. Germline V gene sequence: CDR1 SGHTA, CDR2 FQGNSA. DNA for the CDR3: TGTGCCAGCAGCCGACCACTAGGGGGGTCCACCGGGGAGCTGTTTTTT. It specifies CASSRPLGGSTGELFF.

This rearrangement joins TRBV18 to TRBJ1-2; D is ambiguous. There are 13 residues in the CDR3. V lost 0 bases to trimming and J lost 5 bases, with 7 bases between them. Germline CDR1 is KGHSH and CDR2 is LQKENI. CDR3 sequence: CASSPPSGYGYTF. The DNA of the CDR3 is TGTGCCAGCTCACCACCCTCAGGATATGGCTACACCTTC.

This clone has only a few counts. This sequence joins TRBV18 and TRBJ2-2, with unresolved D. Germline CDR1 reads KGHSH; CDR2 reads LQKENI. V shed 0 bases and J shed 5 bases, with 7 bases lying between them. This CDR3 is 14 amino acids long. This CDR3 reads CASSPPSRTGELFF. The DNA for the CDR3 is TGTGCCAGCTCACCACCGTCGCGAACCGGGGAGCTGTTTTTT. Full variable domain (rest looked up from reference TRBV18 and TRBJ2-2): NAGVMQNPRHLVRRRGQEARLRCSPMKGHSHVYWYRQLPEEGLKFMVYLQKENIIDESGMPKERFSAEFPKEGPSILRIQQVVRGDSAAYFCASSPPSRTGELFFGEGSRLTVL.

This chain uses TRBV6-5 with TRBJ1-6; TRBD1 might be the D (6 bases). Trimming cost V 5 bases and J 6 bases, with 14 bases left between them. The CDR3 sequence is 15 residues long. Germline CDR1 is MNHEY and CDR2 is SVGAGI. CDR3 nucleotides: TGTGCCAGCAGTGCTGGGGACAAGTTTAATTCACCCCTCCACTTT. Its translation is CASSAGDKFNSPLHF.

The genes are TRBV12-5 and TRBJ2-3; D is undetermined. Looked up from germline, CDR1 is LGHNT and CDR2 is FRNRAP. Between the trimmed V and J ends, which lost 4 bases and 6 bases, there was a span of 14 bases. This CDR3 comprises 14 residues. The CDR3 loop is CASGSTTLPDTQYF. In DNA, the CDR3 is TGTGCTAGTGGTTCGACGACCCTCCCTGATACGCAGTATTTT. Looking up the rest from reference TRBV12-5 and TRBJ2-3 gives the full variable domain: DARVTQTPRHKVTEMGQEVTMRCQPILGHNTVFWYRQTMMQGLELLAYFRNRAPLDDSGMPKDRFSAEMPDATLATLKIQPSEPRDSAVYFCASGSTTLPDTQYFGPGTRLTVL.

The V call is TRBV6-1, the J call TRBJ1-5, with a weak D call TRBD1 (5 bases). Trimming cost V 2 bases and J 6 bases, with 8 bases left between them. CDR1 MNHNS and CDR2 SASEGT come from the germline V gene. This CDR3 comprises 13 residues. CDR3 sequence reads: CASSELGPQPQHF. Written as DNA, the CDR3 is TGTGCCAGCAGTGAACTGGGGCCTCAGCCCCAGCATTTT.

The chain combines TRBV4-3 with TRBJ1-4, with D possibly TRBD1 on 6 matching bases. Germline CDR1 LGHNA, CDR2 YSLEER. The CDR3 is made up of 16 amino acids. V shed 0 bases and J shed 5 bases, with 13 bases lying between them. In DNA form, the CDR3 reads TGCGCCAGCAGCCAAGAAGGGCAGGGGCGGAATGAAAAACTGTTTTTT. Translating gives CASSQEGQGRNEKLFF.

V and J are TRBV5-6 and TRBJ2-7; TRBD2 matches at 8 bases. Germline V gives CDR1 SGHDT, CDR2 YYEEEE. V was pared by 2 bases and J by 0 bases, with 13 bases of the junction left unmatched. The CDR3 extends over 18 amino acids. CDR3 sequence reads: CASSFGPRGSGASYEQYF. The CDR3 DNA reads TGTGCCAGCAGCTTCGGTCCCAGGGGTAGCGGGGCCTCCTACGAGCAGTACTTC. The entire variable domain, with the rest obtained from reference TRBV5-6 and TRBJ2-7, is as follows: DAGVTQSPTHLIKTRGQQVTLRCSPKSGHDTVSWYQQALGQGPQFIFQYYEEEERQRGNFPDRFSGHQFPNYSSELNVNALLLGDSALYLCASSFGPRGSGASYEQYFGPGTRLTVT.

The chain links TRBV9 to TRBJ2-5; 10 bases are a match to TRBD2. The germline V gene encodes CDR1 SGDLS and CDR2 YYNGEE. This CDR3 spans 16 amino acids. With 4 bases clipped from V and 5 bases from J, the junction kept 11 bases outside the gene matches. CDR3 DNA sequence: TGTGCCAGCAGCCCCTCCCCTCTAGCGGGAGATGAGACCCAGTACTTC. Its translation: CASSPSPLAGDETQYF.

With regard to this clone: No DNA is shown, since the ends of the CDR3 on it are uncertain; the CDR3 is the one TCRdb lists. V is TRBV7-2 and J is TRBJ2-5; the table's D gene call, TRBD1, was not cross checked with the DNA. The germline V gene encodes CDR1 SGHTA and CDR2 FQGNSA. The CDR3 length equals 14 residues, ends included. The CDR3: CASSFFGQQETQYF.

This clone was counted between two and nine times. The chain has TRBV7-2 and TRBJ1-6; a weak D match, TRBD1 (6 bases). The V end was cut by 5 bases, the J end by 8 bases, with 13 bases between. Germline CDR1 is SGHTA and CDR2 is FQGNSA. This CDR3 has 14 amino acids. The CDR3 coding sequence is TGTGCCAGCAGCCTGGACAGAGGATATTCACCCCTCCACTTT. It is translated as CASSLDRGYSPLHF.

The chain combines TRBV18 with TRBJ1-4; D uncertain. The CDR3 has 15 amino acids. Trimming took off 5 bases at V and 7 bases at J, with 17 bases between the two ends. CDR1 and CDR2 from the germline V gene are KGHSH and LQKENI. The CDR3 DNA is TGTGCCAGCTCAACCTCTCCGGGGAGTGGTGAAAAACTGTTTTTT. The encoded protein is CASSTSPGSGEKLFF.

J is TRBJ1-4 and V is TRBV25-1; D gene uncertain. The germline gives CDR1 MGHDK, CDR2 SYGVNS. Trimming took 1 base from V and 10 from J, leaving 4 bases between them. The length of the CDR3 is 11 residues. The CDR3: CASSESRKLFF. In DNA form, the CDR3 reads TGTGCCAGCAGTGAATCGAGAAAACTGTTTTTT. The whole variable domain, remainder taken from reference TRBV25-1 and TRBJ1-4, is EADIYQTPRYLVIGTGKKITLECSQTMGHDKMYWYQQDPGMELHLIHYSYGVNSTEKGDLSSESTVSRIRTEHFPLTLESARPSHTSQYLCASSESRKLFFGSGTQLSVL.

CDR3: CASSLVARGEETQYF. CDR3 nucleotides: TGCGCCAGCAGCTTGGTGGCTAGGGGGGAAGAGACCCAGTACTTC. The chain links TRBV5-1 to TRBJ2-5; either TRBD1 or TRBD2 may supply D (6 bases each). V was shortened by 0 bases and J by 3 bases, with 12 bases between the two germline ends. Germline loops: CDR1 SGHRS, CDR2 YFSETQ. The CDR3 is made up of 15 amino acids.

V usage is TRBV5-6 and J usage is TRBJ1-1; D uncertain. The germline V and J ends were trimmed by 0 bases and 4 bases, with 10 bases remaining between them. CDR3 length: 14 amino acids. Germline V gives CDR1 SGHDT, CDR2 YYEEEE. The CDR3: CASSLVGVSTEAFF. In DNA, the CDR3 is TGTGCCAGCAGCTTGGTCGGGGTGAGCACTGAAGCTTTCTTT.

The chain combines TRBV5-5 with TRBJ2-3, with a tentative D call TRBD1 (5 bases). The germline V and J ends were trimmed by 0 bases and 13 bases, with 15 bases remaining between them. The length of the CDR3 is 13 residues. In germline, CDR1 is SGHKS, CDR2 YYEKEE (reference sequence). CDR3 coding DNA: TGTGCCAGCAGCTTGGTTCCTGCAGGGATAGAGTATTTT. It specifies CASSLVPAGIEYF. Based on the CDR3 plus reference TRBV5-5 and TRBJ2-3, the full variable domain is DAGVTQSPTHLIKTRGQQVTLRCSPISGHKSVSWYQQVLGQGPQFIFQYYEKEERGRGNFPDRFSARQFPNYSSELNVNALLLGDSALYLCASSLVPAGIEYFGPGTRLTVL.

CDR3 in amino acids: CAWSPTGPGNTIYF. DNA for the CDR3: TGTGCCTGGAGTCCGACAGGACCTGGAAACACCATATATTTT. The gene calls are TRBV30 and TRBJ1-3; possibly TRBD1 for D (6 bases). The CDR3 is made up of 14 amino acids. The V and J ends lost 2 bases and 2 bases respectively, with 10 bases between them. Looked up from germline, CDR1 is GTSNPN and CDR2 is SVGIG (reference sequence).

This clone was counted a few times. The rearrangement uses TRBV20-1 and TRBJ1-1, with D unresolved. V dropped 3 bases and J dropped 0 bases, with 2 bases sitting between them. The CDR3 totals 11 residues. Germline V gene lookup returns CDR1 DFQATT and CDR2 SNEGSKA (reference sequence). The DNA for the CDR3 is TGCAGTGCTAGTATGAACACTGAAGCTTTCTTT. Encoded protein: CSASMNTEAFF.

V is TRBV7-8 and J is TRBJ2-7; TRBD2 aligns across 9 bases. The V gene's germline CDR1 is SGHVS and CDR2 FQNEAQ. The CDR3 contains 14 residues. The junction had 5 bases not matched to a gene; V was cut back by 2 bases and J by 6 bases. The CDR3 sequence is CASSLLAGLGEQYV. Written as DNA, the CDR3 is TGTGCCAGCAGCTTACTAGCGGGGTTGGGCGAGCAGTACGTC.

The chain has TRBV11-2 and TRBJ2-1; no reliable D call. Trimming removed 1 base at V and 10 bases at J, with 8 bases between. Germline CDR1 reads SGHAT; CDR2 reads FQNNGV. The CDR3 sequence is 12 residues long. CDR3 protein: CASSLGLQEQFF. The CDR3 DNA reads as TGTGCCAGCAGCTTAGGGCTCCAGGAGCAGTTCTTC.

The chain links TRBV18 to TRBJ2-1; the match to TRBD2 covers 7 bases. J gave up 0 bases and V 6 bases, and 11 bases lay outside the gene matches. CDR3 size: 17 residues. The germline CDR1 and CDR2 sequences are KGHSH and LQKENI. CDR3 sequence reads: CASSPAPSGSSYNEQFF. CDR3 nucleotide sequence: TGTGCCAGCTCGCCCGCCCCTAGCGGTAGCTCCTACAATGAGCAGTTCTTC.

V and J are TRBV7-2 and TRBJ1-2; 7 nucleotides line up with TRBD1. The length of the CDR3 is 16 residues. Germline assignment: CDR1 SGHTA and CDR2 FQGNSA. J was trimmed by 4 bases and V by 0 bases; bases with no gene match: 8. The CDR3 sequence is CASSLAPQGEGYGYTF. DNA for the CDR3: TGTGCCAGCAGCTTAGCGCCCCAGGGGGAGGGCTATGGCTACACCTTC.

The chain couples TRBV9 to TRBJ2-1; D not certain. V was trimmed by 0 bases and J by 0 bases, leaving 10 bases between them. The CDR3 is made up of 16 amino acids. Looked up from germline, CDR1 is SGDLS and CDR2 is YYNGEE. The CDR3 DNA reads as TGTGCCAGCAGCGTAGATGCTCCGAGCTCCTACAATGAGCAGTTCTTC. Translation: CASSVDAPSSYNEQFF.

This chain links TRBV7-3 with TRBJ2-1; 8 positions match TRBD2. Trimming removed 1 base from V and 8 bases from J; junction bases left unmatched: 13. The CDR3 is made up of 17 amino acids. Germline values: CDR1 SGHTA, CDR2 FQGTGA. CDR3 nucleotides: TGTGCCAGCAGCTTAAACGCCGGGACTAGGGGGACGGATGAGCAGTTCTTC. It translates to CASSLNAGTRGTDEQFF.